The 18 T cell receptor beta chains reported below all come from one sample, sequenced in a study of cytomegalovirus exposure and HLA in healthy donors. Measured with immunoSEQ multiplex PCR; TCRdb has only the in-frame clones, and not every one. The table has some 130,000 clones, approximately 92% seen once. Material for sequencing was PBMCs. The receptors derive from a woman under 30 in good health and CMV-seronegative.

This clone was seen only a few times. CDR3 bases: TGTGCCAGCAGCTCAGGAGGCGGGGGGGCCTACAATGAGCAGTTCTTC. Protein sequence: CASSSGGGGAYNEQFF. The chain combines TRBV11-3 with TRBJ2-1; 9 bases line up with TRBD2. CDR3 length: 16 residues. Germline CDR1 and CDR2: SGHNT and YENEEA. V dropped 4 bases and J dropped 2; count of bases not matched to a gene: 6.

The V gene is TRBV7-9, the J gene TRBJ1-2; D unresolved. The germline gives CDR1 SEHNR, CDR2 FQNEAQ (reference sequence). Trimming cost V 3 bases and J 2 bases, with 7 bases left between them. CDR3 length: 13 amino acids. The CDR3 spells CASSFVQNYGYTF. Here the CDR3 DNA reads TGTGCCAGCAGCTTCGTACAGAACTATGGCTACACCTTC. The whole variable domain, remainder taken from reference TRBV7-9 and TRBJ1-2, is DTGVSQNPRHKITKRGQNVTFRCDPISEHNRLYWYRQTLGQGPEFLTYFQNEAQLEKSRLLSDRFSAERPKGSFSTLEIQRTEQGDSAMYLCASSFVQNYGYTFGSGTRLTVV.

The chain links TRBV2 to TRBJ1-5, with 10 bases identical to TRBD1. Looked up from germline, CDR1 is SNHLY and CDR2 is FYNNEI. CDR3 length: 15 amino acids. V was clipped by 6 bases and J by 2 bases; unmatched bases: 4. The CDR3 bases are TGTGCCAGCAGGGGGGACAGGGGCGGCAATCAGCCCCAGCATTTT. This translates into CASRGDRGGNQPQHF.

For the CDR3, the DNA is TGCGCCAGCAGCGCGGGAGCAGGTTCACCCCTCCACTTT. It translates to CASSAGAGSPLHF. V is TRBV5-1 and J is TRBJ1-6; unclear D gene. The CDR3 sequence is 13 residues long. The V end lost 4 bases, the J end lost 9 bases, and 11 bases lay between the germline ends. Germline CDR1 reads SGHRS; CDR2 reads YFSETQ.

This chain joins TRBV7-9 and TRBJ2-1; D might be TRBD2 (6 bases). V dropped 1 base and J dropped 15 bases, with 19 bases sitting between them. CDR3 length: 14 amino acids. In germline, CDR1 is SEHNR, CDR2 FQNEAQ (reference sequence). The CDR3 protein is CASSLVPQGPRGFF. The CDR3 nucleotides read TGTGCCAGCAGCTTAGTTCCCCAGGGACCGCGGGGGTTCTTC. Drawing the rest from reference TRBV7-9 and TRBJ2-1, the complete variable domain is DTGVSQNPRHKITKRGQNVTFRCDPISEHNRLYWYRQTLGQGPEFLTYFQNEAQLEKSRLLSDRFSAERPKGSFSTLEIQRTEQGDSAMYLCASSLVPQGPRGFFGPGTRLTVL.

This sequence joins TRBV7-9 and TRBJ2-3; D is undetermined. Trimming left V 3 bases short and J 2 bases short, with 12 bases between. Germline V gives CDR1 SEHNR, CDR2 FQNEAQ (reference sequence). This CDR3 is 15 amino acids long. Written as DNA, the CDR3 is TGTGCCAGCAGCTTTTCCGGGTTCCCCACAGATACGCAGTATTTT. Amino acids: CASSFSGFPTDTQYF.

The rearrangement uses TRBV12-5 and TRBJ2-3; D is undetermined. From germline, CDR1 is LGHNT and CDR2 FRNRAP. CDR3 length: 13 residues. Trimming removed 0 bases from V and 4 bases from J, with 5 bases in between. The CDR3 DNA reads as TGTGCTAGTGGTTTGGTACCGGCAGATACGCAGTATTTT. Its protein is CASGLVPADTQYF.

This chain uses TRBV5-1 with TRBJ1-5; 8 bases fit TRBD1. Germline V gene data show CDR1 as SGHRS and CDR2 as YFSETQ. J was trimmed by 0 bases and V by 10 bases; bases with no gene match: 12. The CDR3 covers 16 residues. This CDR3 is CASHPGQVNSNQPQHF. The CDR3 nucleotides read TGCGCCTCCCACCCGGGACAGGTTAATAGCAATCAGCCCCAGCATTTT.

This clone came up once. The chain couples TRBV6-1 to TRBJ2-7; D is uncertain. CDR1 is MNHNS, CDR2 SASEGT, per germline. The CDR3 is 12 residues long. Trimming pared 3 bases from V and 1 base from J, leaving 4 bases between. The CDR3 coding sequence is TGTGCCAGCAGTGACAGGTCCTACGAGCAGTACTTC. This sequence encodes CASSDRSYEQYF.

A single count supports this clone. This chain links TRBV6-6 with TRBJ2-7; D is perhaps TRBD1 (6 bases). Per germline, CDR1 MNHNY and CDR2 SVGAGI (reference sequence). This CDR3 is 16 amino acids long. V lost 6 bases, J lost 2 bases, and 20 bases lay in between. The CDR3 coding sequence is TGTGCCAGCAGGTCCCGACGTGGGACACCTCCCTACGAGCAGTACTTC. Amino acids: CASRSRRGTPPYEQYF.

The chain links TRBV4-1 to TRBJ2-1; TRBD1 agrees at 7 bases. V was pared by 4 bases and J by 7 bases, with 10 bases of the junction left unmatched. Germline V gene data show CDR1 as MGHRA and CDR2 as YSYEKL. The CDR3 runs 15 residues. The CDR3 is CASSPTRQGRNEQFF. CDR3 bases: TGCGCCAGCAGCCCCACTCGACAGGGCCGGAATGAGCAGTTCTTC.

The V call is TRBV7-9, the J call TRBJ2-5; 10 bases are shared with TRBD1. The germline V gene encodes CDR1 SEHNR and CDR2 FQNEAQ (reference sequence). V lost 5 bases to trimming and J lost 4 bases; unmatched junction nucleotides: 10. The CDR3 extends over 16 amino acids. The chain's CDR3 is CASSRRRDRGLETQYF. CDR3 DNA: TGTGCCAGCAGCCGACGTCGGGACAGGGGTTTAGAGACCCAGTACTTC.

V usage is TRBV5-1 and J usage is TRBJ1-1; 8 bases line up with TRBD1. Germline CDR1 and CDR2: SGHRS and YFSETQ. The V gene end was trimmed by 7 bases and the J gene end by 4 bases; junction bases not matched to a gene: 18. There are 17 residues in the CDR3. The CDR3 protein is CASADPPTQGAVTEAFF. The CDR3 bases are TGCGCCAGCGCCGATCCCCCCACCCAGGGGGCGGTCACTGAAGCTTTCTTT.

The rearrangement joins TRBV9 to TRBJ1-2; 9 positions agree with TRBD1. V shed 7 bases and J 5 bases; nucleotides not matched to a gene: 3. Germline values: CDR1 SGDLS, CDR2 YYNGEE. This CDR3 is built from 12 residues. Here the CDR3 reads CASGGQGYGYTF. The CDR3 nucleotides read TGTGCCAGCGGGGGACAGGGTTATGGCTACACCTTC.

The rearrangement joins TRBV10-3 to TRBJ2-2, with 12 bases that match TRBD2. This CDR3 comprises 16 residues. V lost 5 bases to trimming and J lost 6 bases; unmatched junction nucleotides: 7. Germline assignment: CDR1 ENHRY and CDR2 SYGVKD. The CDR3 nucleotides read TGTGCCATCAGTCGGCCTAGCGGGGGGGCTCCCGGGGAGCTGTTTTTT. Translated: CAISRPSGGAPGELFF.

This sequence joins TRBV9 and TRBJ2-7; D may be TRBD1 (6 bases). V was cut by 3 bases and J by 0 bases, with 16 bases left in between. This CDR3 spans 16 amino acids. Per the germline V gene, CDR1 is SGDLS and CDR2 is YYNGEE. The DNA for the CDR3 is TGTGCCAGCAGCGCTGGGGGCCGACTTAGCTCCTACGAGCAGTACTTC. As protein: CASSAGGRLSSYEQYF.

The chain uses TRBV6-4 and TRBJ1-5, with D possibly being TRBD1 (5 bases). The CDR3 is 13 residues long. The V gene's germline CDR1 is MRHNA and CDR2 SNTAGT. V was pared by 3 bases and J by 3 bases, with 6 bases between. The CDR3 spells CASSEQDNQPQHF. CDR3 nucleotides: TGTGCCAGCAGTGAACAGGACAATCAGCCCCAGCATTTT.

The chain has TRBV18 and TRBJ2-7, with D perhaps matching TRBD2 (6 bases). The germline gives CDR1 KGHSH, CDR2 LQKENI. This CDR3 has 15 amino acids. The V gene lost 3 bases and the J gene lost 3 bases, with 15 bases spanning the gap. CDR3 protein: CASSPPGLGDYEQYF. DNA for the CDR3: TGTGCCAGCTCACCCCCGGGACTTGGGGACTACGAGCAGTACTTC.